The text below deals with one TCR beta chain. Its antigen is currently unknown. The CDR3 consists of 14 residues. Germline lookup yields CDR1 DFQATT and CDR2 SNEGSKA (reference sequence). V was pared by 4 bases and J by 7 bases, with 16 bases between. This library used around 0.4 ug RNA and molecular barcoded adaptors spanning alpha/delta and beta/gamma chains. TCRdb ran MiXCR on the reads and lists one entry per CDR3 protein. The sample lists about 38,000 distinct CDR3 sequences; approximately 14% were seen once. Sampling of bone marrow took place during active disease in every patient. This record comes from a study of read filtering for tumor transcriptome and immune sequencing. Across the study: DNase treatment preceded whole-transcriptome library preparation. Study-wide points: The CD138-negative fraction was mixed bone marrow immune cells, not pure T cells.

The source is a donor at least 40 years old with multiple myeloma. The chain recombines TRBV20-1 with TRBJ2-2; a possible D gene is TRBD1 (6 bases). Sequenced input: a population of CD138-negative cells sorted from bone marrow. CDR3 DNA sequence: TGCAGTGCTAAAGGGCAGGGGAGAGGCGGGGAGCTGTTTTTT. Protein product: CSAKGQGRGGELFF.